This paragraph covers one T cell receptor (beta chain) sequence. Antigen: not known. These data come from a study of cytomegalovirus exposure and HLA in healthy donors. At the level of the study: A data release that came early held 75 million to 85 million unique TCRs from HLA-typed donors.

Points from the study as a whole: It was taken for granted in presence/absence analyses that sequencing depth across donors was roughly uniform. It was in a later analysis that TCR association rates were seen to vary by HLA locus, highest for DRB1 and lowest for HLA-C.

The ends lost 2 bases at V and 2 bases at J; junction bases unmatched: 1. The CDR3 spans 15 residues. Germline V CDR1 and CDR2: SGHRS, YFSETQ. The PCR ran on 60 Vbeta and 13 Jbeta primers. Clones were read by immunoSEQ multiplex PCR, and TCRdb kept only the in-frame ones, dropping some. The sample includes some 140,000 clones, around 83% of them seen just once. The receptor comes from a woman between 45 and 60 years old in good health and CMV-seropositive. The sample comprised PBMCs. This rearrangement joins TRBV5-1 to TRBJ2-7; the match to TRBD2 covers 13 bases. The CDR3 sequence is CASSLGTSGTYEQYF. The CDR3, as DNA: TGCGCCAGCAGCTTAGGGACTAGCGGGACCTACGAGCAGTACTTC.